Below, 16 T cell receptor beta chains from the same sample are listed, as sequenced in a study of a mutant IDH1 vaccine in newly diagnosed glioma. Noted time point: week 23, last vaccination. Vaccine doses each comprised 300 ug of mutant IDH1 20-mer peptide, with topical imiquimod. TCRdb's table, derived via immunoSEQ multiplex PCR, lists solely in-frame clones and lacks some. The profile covers 25,000 to 30,000 clones, with about four fifths appearing a single time and over 15% taken by the ten largest. Their antigens remain unidentified. Here the sequenced sample was PBMCs, taken from a glioma patient whose treatment included an IDH1 peptide vaccine. These receptors originate from a woman in her twenties or thirties with glioma.

The DNA of the CDR3 is TGTGCCAGCAGCGGCCTAAGGGGCCGGGAGCAGTACTTC. This translates into CASSGLRGREQYF. The chain recombines TRBV5-4 with TRBJ2-7, with D possibly TRBD1 on 5 matching bases. Germline CDR1 reads SGHNT; CDR2 reads YYREEE (reference sequence). Between the trimmed V and J ends, which lost 4 bases and 7 bases, there was a span of 15 bases. This CDR3 spans 13 amino acids.

The chain joins TRBV12-5 to TRBJ1-5; D gene ambiguous. Deletions cut 7 bases from V and 8 bases from J, with 9 bases between. This CDR3 has 11 residues. CDR1 is LGHNT, CDR2 FRNRAP, per germline. The CDR3 sequence is CASDATKPQHF. The CDR3, as DNA: TGTGCTAGTGACGCTACGAAGCCCCAGCATTTT.

This clone was picked up one time. The genes are TRBV5-1 and TRBJ2-7; D is possibly TRBD1 (5 bases). Trimming cost V 6 bases and J 5 bases, with 15 bases left between them. The CDR3 runs to 13 residues. The V gene's germline CDR1 is SGHRS and CDR2 YFSETQ. DNA for the CDR3: TGCGCCAGCACTCTGGGGCAGCGCGACGAGCAGTACTTC. This gives the protein CASTLGQRDEQYF.

V is TRBV10-2 and J is TRBJ1-1; 7 bases agree with TRBD1. J gave up 1 base and V 8 bases, and 4 bases lay outside the gene matches. The CDR3 contains 13 residues. Per the germline V gene, CDR1 is WSHSY and CDR2 is SAAADI. This CDR3 reads CASGQDRNTEAFF. The CDR3 DNA reads as TGCGCCAGCGGACAGGACAGGAACACTGAAGCTTTCTTT.

The V gene is TRBV5-6, the J gene TRBJ2-2; no firm D call. Between the trimmed V and J ends, which lost 1 base and 3 bases, there was a span of 7 bases. This CDR3 comprises 14 residues. The V gene's germline CDR1 is SGHDT and CDR2 YYEEEE. CDR3 sequence reads: CASSLSGDTGELFF. The CDR3 nucleotides are TGTGCCAGCAGCTTGTCTGGGGACACCGGGGAGCTGTTTTTT.

The rearrangement uses TRBV30 and TRBJ1-1, with a weak D call TRBD1 (6 bases). The germline V gene has CDR1 GTSNPN and CDR2 SVGIG (reference sequence). The length of the CDR3 is 14 residues. Trimming stripped 3 bases from V and 10 bases from J, with 21 bases between. The CDR3 coding sequence is TGTGCCTGGAGATCAACAGGGTCTTCGTTGGGAGCTTTCTTT. It is translated as CAWRSTGSSLGAFF.

The genes are TRBV5-1 and TRBJ1-2; D may be TRBD1 (6 bases). Germline CDR1 and CDR2: SGHRS and YFSETQ. This CDR3 is 13 amino acids long. V lost 1 base, J lost 10 bases, and 14 bases lay in between. The CDR3 region is CASSLSGRTDYTF. The CDR3 nucleotides read TGCGCCAGCAGCTTGTCGGGTAGGACAGACTACACCTTC.

V and J are TRBV7-9 and TRBJ2-1; D not certain. The germline gives CDR1 SEHNR, CDR2 FQNEAQ (reference sequence). The CDR3 is 15 residues long. V was clipped by 1 base and J by 3 bases, with 10 bases between them. The CDR3 bases are TGTGCCAGCAGCTTAGATGGCCTCCGCTACAATGAGCAGTTCTTC. Amino acid sequence: CASSLDGLRYNEQFF.

V is TRBV27 and J is TRBJ1-6, with D perhaps TRBD1 (6 bases). Trimming took 3 bases from V and 10 from J, leaving 13 bases between them. Germline V CDR1 and CDR2: MNHEY, SMNVEV (reference sequence). The CDR3 is made up of 14 amino acids. The CDR3 DNA is TGTGCCAGCAGTTTGGCAGGGGCCCTCTCACCCCTCCACTTT. Translation: CASSLAGALSPLHF.

The chain uses TRBV5-4 and TRBJ2-5, with D perhaps TRBD1 (7 bases). Trimming stripped 1 base from V and 5 bases from J, with 12 bases between. Per the germline V gene, CDR1 is SGHNT and CDR2 is YYREEE (reference sequence). CDR3 length equals 14 residues. CDR3 sequence: CASSLQGGGETQYF. In DNA, the CDR3 is TGTGCCAGCAGCTTGCAGGGGGGCGGGGAGACCCAGTACTTC. Together with reference TRBV5-4 and TRBJ2-5, the CDR3 gives the full variable domain: ETGVTQSPTHLIKTRGQQVTLRCSSQSGHNTVSWYQQALGQGPQFIFQYYREEENGRGNFPPRFSGLQFPNYSSELNVNALELDDSALYLCASSLQGGGETQYFGPGTRLLVL.

The gene calls are TRBV5-1 and TRBJ2-1; D unresolved. Germline CDR1 SGHRS, CDR2 YFSETQ. Trimming left V 1 base short and J 5 bases short, with 10 bases between. There are 14 residues in the CDR3. CDR3 DNA: TGCGCCAGCAGCTTGAATGAGCGAAACAATGAGCAGTTCTTC. As protein: CASSLNERNNEQFF.

The gene calls are TRBV5-1 and TRBJ1-3; D unresolved. The germline V gene has CDR1 SGHRS and CDR2 YFSETQ. V lost 0 bases, J lost 0 bases, and 13 bases lay in between. The CDR3 runs to 17 residues. The CDR3 spells CASSLAQRMSSGNTIYF. The CDR3 DNA follows: TGCGCCAGCAGCTTGGCACAGCGGATGAGCTCTGGAAACACCATATATTTT. Looking up the rest from reference TRBV5-1 and TRBJ1-3 gives the full variable domain: KAGVTQTPRYLIKTRGQQVTLSCSPISGHRSVSWYQQTPGQGLQFLFEYFSETQRNKGNFPGRFSGRQFSNSRSEMNVSTLELGDSALYLCASSLAQRMSSGNTIYFGEGSWLTVV.

The CDR3 loop is CASSVGQGDGEQYF. Here the CDR3 DNA reads TGTGCCAGCAGCGTGGGACAGGGCGACGGCGAGCAGTACTTC. V is TRBV7-9 and J is TRBJ2-7, with TRBD1 matching over 9 bases. The CDR3 is 14 amino acids. Germline values: CDR1 SEHNR, CDR2 FQNEAQ (reference sequence). The V gene end was trimmed by 5 bases and the J gene end by 6 bases; junction bases not matched to a gene: 8.

The J gene is TRBJ1-5, the V gene TRBV10-3; the D gene is possibly TRBD1 (6 bases). The V and J ends lost 0 bases and 8 bases respectively, with 14 bases between them. There are 15 residues in the CDR3. Looked up from germline, CDR1 is ENHRY and CDR2 is SYGVKD. This CDR3 is CAISESTGGQEPQHF. As DNA, the CDR3 is TGTGCCATCAGTGAGTCGACGGGGGGCCAGGAGCCCCAGCATTTT.

The chain is built from TRBV2 and TRBJ2-2; TRBD1 matches at 9 bases. The CDR3 is made up of 15 amino acids. Germline assignment: CDR1 SNHLY and CDR2 FYNNEI. Trimming cost V 1 base and J 5 bases; bases outside gene matches: 2. CDR3 residues: CASSEGQGVTGELFF. Written as DNA, the CDR3 is TGTGCCAGCAGTGAAGGACAGGGGGTGACCGGGGAGCTGTTTTTT.

The V and J genes are TRBV5-1 and TRBJ1-1, with 8 bases aligning to TRBD1. The germline V gene has CDR1 SGHRS and CDR2 YFSETQ. The CDR3 runs 13 residues. V shed 4 bases, J shed 4 bases, and the junction held 3 bases outside the gene matches. As DNA, the CDR3 is TGCGCCAGCAGCGTACAGGGGGGCACTGAAGCTTTCTTT. As protein: CASSVQGGTEAFF.